Below, 18 T cell receptor beta chains from the same sample are listed, as sequenced in a study of CD8 T cells in ankylosing spondylitis. One entry per CDR3 protein, called by TCRdb with MiXCR from the 5' RACE reads. This sample has about 360,000 distinct CDR3 sequences; approximately 22% occur once, and the top ten carry around 12%. The sequenced sample was blood, either unsorted or a sorted T cell fraction (not recorded which). These receptors all stem from a male donor with ankylosing spondylitis or in good health (not recorded which).

At least ten counts were recorded for this clonotype. The chain joins TRBV25-1 to TRBJ2-2, with TRBD1 identical over 10 bases. V lost 9 bases and J lost 7; bases outside the gene matches: 5. The V gene's germline CDR1 is MGHDK and CDR2 SYGVNS. The CDR3 is made up of 13 amino acids. This chain's CDR3 is CARGQGMIGELFF. DNA of the CDR3: TGTGCCAGGGGACAGGGGATGATCGGGGAGCTGTTTTTT. Full variable domain (missing parts from reference TRBV25-1 and TRBJ2-2): EADIYQTPRYLVIGTGKKITLECSQTMGHDKMYWYQQDPGMELHLIHYSYGVNSTEKGDLSSESTVSRIRTEHFPLTLESARPSHTSQYLCARGQGMIGELFFGEGSRLTVL.

Ten or more counts support this clonotype. The chain links TRBV12-3 or TRBV12-4 to TRBJ2-3; D may be TRBD2 (7 bases). The CDR3 is 15 amino acids. V lost 5 bases, J lost 2 bases, and 14 bases lay in between. CDR3 DNA sequence: TGTGCCAGCAGTCTCGTGGGGGGGCCCACAGATACGCAGTATTTT. This sequence encodes CASSLVGGPTDTQYF.

The genes are TRBV20-1 and TRBJ1-5, with D maybe TRBD1 (5 bases). V was pared by 0 bases and J by 4 bases, with 10 bases between. The CDR3 is 14 residues long. The germline CDR1 and CDR2 sequences are DFQATT and SNEGSKA (reference sequence). The CDR3 spells CSARDFRENQPQHF. CDR3 DNA sequence: TGCAGTGCTAGAGATTTCAGGGAAAATCAGCCCCAGCATTTT.

The chain couples TRBV4-1 to TRBJ2-7, with 7 bases aligning to TRBD1. Germline CDR1 and CDR2: MGHRA and YSYEKL. The CDR3 is made up of 15 amino acids. V was clipped by 3 bases and J by 3 bases; unmatched bases: 8. In DNA form, the CDR3 reads TGCGCCAGCAGCCACCTAGGGGCAGGGGGCTACGAGCAGTACTTC. Residues: CASSHLGAGGYEQYF.

The V call is TRBV7-9, the J call TRBJ2-5; no reliable D call. Trimming removed 5 bases at V and 1 base at J, with 17 bases between. CDR3 length: 16 amino acids. Germline CDR1 and CDR2: SEHNR and FQNEAQ (reference sequence). This CDR3 reads CASSVGPTGVQETQYF. CDR3 nucleotide sequence: TGTGCCAGCAGCGTGGGTCCTACGGGCGTCCAAGAGACCCAGTACTTC.

The chain joins TRBV5-1 to TRBJ2-5; possibly TRBD2 for D (6 bases). The CDR3 loop spans 15 amino acids. V gave up 2 bases and J gave up 2 bases, with 13 bases separating them. The germline CDR1 and CDR2 sequences are SGHRS and YFSETQ. CDR3 bases: TGCGCCAGCAGCTTAGGAGCCGGACTACAAGAGACCCAGTACTTC. Protein: CASSLGAGLQETQYF.

This rearrangement joins TRBV6-1 to TRBJ1-4, with D uncertain. Germline V gene lookup returns CDR1 MNHNS and CDR2 SASEGT. The CDR3 runs to 15 residues. The V gene lost 8 bases and the J gene lost 8 bases, with 21 bases spanning the gap. CDR3 residues: CASGRKRDGIEKLFF. DNA of the CDR3: TGTGCCAGCGGACGAAAACGCGACGGGATAGAAAAACTGTTTTTT.

A single count supports this clonotype. The V gene is TRBV7-9, the J gene TRBJ1-2, with D uncertain. The CDR3 totals 14 residues. Per germline, CDR1 SEHNR and CDR2 FQNEAQ (reference sequence). Trimming pared 1 base from V and 6 bases from J, leaving 12 bases between. CDR3 in amino acids: CASSLVWGLDGYTF. Written as DNA, the CDR3 is TGTGCCAGCAGCTTAGTTTGGGGATTGGATGGCTACACCTTC.

The V and J genes are TRBV10-2 and TRBJ2-1; D not certain. The CDR3 runs 12 residues. V gave up 10 bases and J gave up 3 bases, with 10 bases separating them. In germline, CDR1 is WSHSY, CDR2 SAAADI. CDR3 in amino acids: CATAVIYNEQFF. The CDR3, as DNA: TGCGCCACTGCTGTGATCTACAATGAGCAGTTCTTC.

This clonotype was seen a single time. The rearrangement uses TRBV11-2 and TRBJ2-7; tentatively, D is TRBD2 (6 bases). Germline CDR1 is SGHAT and CDR2 is FQNNGV. Trimming cost V 1 base and J 2 bases, with 12 bases left between them. The CDR3 runs to 15 residues. CDR3 DNA: TGTGCCAGCAGCTTAGTCGCGGGGTCCCCCTACGAGCAGTACTTC. Its protein is CASSLVAGSPYEQYF.

The rearrangement uses TRBV20-1 and TRBJ2-1; D is possibly TRBD1 (7 bases). Deletions cut 4 bases from V and 3 bases from J, with 13 bases between. Germline CDR1 and CDR2: DFQATT and SNEGSKA (reference sequence). The CDR3 has 14 residues. In DNA, the CDR3 is TGCAGTGCTAAAGGCAGGGGGGTCTACAATGAGCAGTTCTTC. Translated, it gives CSAKGRGVYNEQFF.

The chain joins TRBV29-1 to TRBJ1-1; D is unclear. This CDR3 region has 11 residues. Looked up from germline, CDR1 is SQVTM and CDR2 is ANQGSEA. V was clipped by 6 bases and J by 6 bases, with 11 bases between them. The CDR3 spells CSVLEGPEAFF. CDR3 nucleotide sequence: TGCAGCGTCCTTGAGGGCCCTGAAGCTTTCTTT.

This chain connects TRBV6-5 to TRBJ2-1; D not certain. V was clipped by 4 bases and J by 3 bases, with 7 bases between them. Germline lookup yields CDR1 MNHEY and CDR2 SVGAGI. The CDR3 covers 13 residues. The CDR3 region is CASSSNFYNEQFF. The CDR3 DNA reads as TGTGCCAGCAGTTCCAACTTCTACAATGAGCAGTTCTTC.

This clonotype was seen a few times. The chain employs TRBV2 and TRBJ2-3; D perhaps matches TRBD2 (5 bases). The germline V gene has CDR1 SNHLY and CDR2 FYNNEI. Trimming took off 6 bases at V and 3 bases at J, with 7 bases between the two ends. This CDR3 spans 12 amino acids. This CDR3 reads CASRPGTDTQYF. In DNA, the CDR3 is TGTGCCAGCAGGCCGGGAACAGATACGCAGTATTTT.

The chain has TRBV29-1 and TRBJ2-5; D uncertain. Germline CDR1 is SQVTM and CDR2 is ANQGSEA. The CDR3 consists of 14 residues. The ends were cut back, 0 bases at V and 5 bases at J, with 13 bases in the middle. CDR3 nucleotides: TGCAGCGTTGAAGATACAAGGGTTTGGGAGACCCAGTACTTC. Its translation is CSVEDTRVWETQYF. Using reference TRBV29-1 and TRBJ2-5 for the parts outside the CDR3, the full variable domain is SAVISQKPSRDICQRGTSLTIQCQVDSQVTMMFWYRQQPGQSLTLIATANQGSEATYESGFVIDKFPISRPNLTFSTLTVSNMSPEDSSIYLCSVEDTRVWETQYFGPGTRLLVL.

This clonotype appeared a few times. The chain uses TRBV5-1 and TRBJ2-4, with 10 nucleotides matching TRBD1. This CDR3 is 17 amino acids long. Trimming cost V 1 base and J 1 base; bases outside gene matches: 5. Germline V gene sequence: CDR1 SGHRS, CDR2 YFSETQ. In DNA form, the CDR3 reads TGCGCCAGCAGCTTGTTGTGGGACAGGGGTGCCAAAAACATTCAGTACTTC. This encodes CASSLLWDRGAKNIQYF.

In nucleotides, the CDR3 is TGTGCCGTGCTTCCAGACGGCGGGGGGGCCGGCAATGAGCAGTTCTTC. Translating gives CAVLPDGGGAGNEQFF. The chain combines TRBV28 with TRBJ2-1, with TRBD2 matching over 9 bases. CDR3 length equals 16 residues. Germline V lookup: CDR1 MDHEN, CDR2 SYDVKM. Trimming took 11 bases from V and 6 from J; bases not matched to a gene: 17.

This clonotype was observed a few times. The rearrangement uses TRBV6-5 and TRBJ1-1; D may be TRBD1 (6 bases). CDR1 is MNHEY and CDR2 is SVGAGI in the germline V gene. Trimming took 0 bases from V and 5 from J, leaving 10 bases between them. This CDR3 spans 14 amino acids. CDR3 in amino acids: CASSYSTGRTEAFF. Here the CDR3 DNA reads TGTGCCAGCAGTTACTCCACAGGGCGAACTGAAGCTTTCTTT.